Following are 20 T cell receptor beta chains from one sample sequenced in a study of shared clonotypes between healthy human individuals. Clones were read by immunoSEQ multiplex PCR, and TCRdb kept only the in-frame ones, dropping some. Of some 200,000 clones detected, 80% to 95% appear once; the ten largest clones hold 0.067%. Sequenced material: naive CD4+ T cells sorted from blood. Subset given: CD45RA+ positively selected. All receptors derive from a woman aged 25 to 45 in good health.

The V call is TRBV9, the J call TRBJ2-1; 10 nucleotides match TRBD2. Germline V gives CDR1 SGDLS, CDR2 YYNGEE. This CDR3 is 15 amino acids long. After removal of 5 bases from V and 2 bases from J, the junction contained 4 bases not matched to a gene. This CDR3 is CASSLAGEAYNEQFF. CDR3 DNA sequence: TGTGCCAGCAGTCTAGCGGGAGAGGCCTACAATGAGCAGTTCTTC.

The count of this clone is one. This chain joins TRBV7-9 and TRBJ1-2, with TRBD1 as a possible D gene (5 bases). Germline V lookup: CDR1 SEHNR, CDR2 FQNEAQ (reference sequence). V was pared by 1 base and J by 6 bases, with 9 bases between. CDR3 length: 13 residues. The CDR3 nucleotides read TGTGCCAGCAGCTTAGAAGGGGCTGATGGCTACACCTTC. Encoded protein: CASSLEGADGYTF. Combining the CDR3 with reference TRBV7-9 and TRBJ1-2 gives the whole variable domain DTGVSQNPRHKITKRGQNVTFRCDPISEHNRLYWYRQTLGQGPEFLTYFQNEAQLEKSRLLSDRFSAERPKGSFSTLEIQRTEQGDSAMYLCASSLEGADGYTFGSGTRLTVV.

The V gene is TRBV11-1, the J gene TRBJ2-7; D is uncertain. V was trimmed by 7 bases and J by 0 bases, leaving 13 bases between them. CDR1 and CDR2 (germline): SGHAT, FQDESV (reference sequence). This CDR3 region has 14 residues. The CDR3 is CASTPGPSSYEQYF. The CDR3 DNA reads TGTGCCAGCACCCCGGGCCCAAGCTCCTACGAGCAGTACTTC. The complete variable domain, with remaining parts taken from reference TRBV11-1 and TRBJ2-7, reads EAEVAQSPRYKITEKSQAVAFWCDPISGHATLYWYRQILGQGPELLVQFQDESVVDDSQLPKDRFSAERLKGVDSTLKIQPAELGDSAMYLCASTPGPSSYEQYFGPGTRLTVT.

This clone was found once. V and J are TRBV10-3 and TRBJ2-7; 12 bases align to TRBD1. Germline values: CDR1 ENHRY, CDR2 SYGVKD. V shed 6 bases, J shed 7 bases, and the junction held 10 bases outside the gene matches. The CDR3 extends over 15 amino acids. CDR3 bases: TGTGCCATCAGGAACCGGGACAGGGGGCGCGAAGAGCAGTACTTC. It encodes CAIRNRDRGREEQYF.

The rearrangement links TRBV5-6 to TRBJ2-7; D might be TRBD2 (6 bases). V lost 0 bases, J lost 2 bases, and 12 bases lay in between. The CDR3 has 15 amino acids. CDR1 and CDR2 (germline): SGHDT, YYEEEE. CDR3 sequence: CASSLESSVTYEQYF. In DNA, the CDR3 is TGTGCCAGCAGCTTGGAATCTAGCGTTACCTACGAGCAGTACTTC. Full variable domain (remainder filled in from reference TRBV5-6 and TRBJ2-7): DAGVTQSPTHLIKTRGQQVTLRCSPKSGHDTVSWYQQALGQGPQFIFQYYEEEERQRGNFPDRFSGHQFPNYSSELNVNALLLGDSALYLCASSLESSVTYEQYFGPGTRLTVT.

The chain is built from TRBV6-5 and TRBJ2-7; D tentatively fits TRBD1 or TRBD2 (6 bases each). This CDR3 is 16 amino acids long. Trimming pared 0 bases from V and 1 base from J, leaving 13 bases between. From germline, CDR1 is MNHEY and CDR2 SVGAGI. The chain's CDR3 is CASSYSRGAESYEQYF. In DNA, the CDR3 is TGTGCCAGCAGTTACTCGAGGGGGGCGGAGTCCTACGAGCAGTACTTC.

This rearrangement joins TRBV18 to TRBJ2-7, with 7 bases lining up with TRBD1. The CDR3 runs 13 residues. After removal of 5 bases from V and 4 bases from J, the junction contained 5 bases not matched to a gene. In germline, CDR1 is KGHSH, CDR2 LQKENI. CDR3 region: CASSYRGGYEQYF. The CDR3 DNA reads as TGTGCCAGCTCATACAGGGGCGGGTACGAGCAGTACTTC.

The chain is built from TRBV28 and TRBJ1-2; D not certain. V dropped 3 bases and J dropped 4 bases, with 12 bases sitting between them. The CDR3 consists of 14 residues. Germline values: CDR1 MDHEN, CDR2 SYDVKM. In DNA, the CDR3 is TGTGCCAGCAGTTTGGGCAGTAGTTTCTATGGCTACACCTTC. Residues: CASSLGSSFYGYTF.

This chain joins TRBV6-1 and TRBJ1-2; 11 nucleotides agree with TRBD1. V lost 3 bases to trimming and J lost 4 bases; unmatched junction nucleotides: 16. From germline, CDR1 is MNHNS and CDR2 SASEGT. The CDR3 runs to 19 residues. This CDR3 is CASSDRGSGQGVFPYGYTF. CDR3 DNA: TGTGCCAGCAGTGACAGAGGGTCGGGACAGGGGGTGTTTCCCTATGGCTACACCTTC.

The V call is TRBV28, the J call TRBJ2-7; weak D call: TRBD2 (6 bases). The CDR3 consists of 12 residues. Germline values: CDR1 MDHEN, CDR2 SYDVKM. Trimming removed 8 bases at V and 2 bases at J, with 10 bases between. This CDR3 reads CASLGGAYEQYF. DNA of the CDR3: TGTGCCAGCCTGGGCGGGGCCTACGAGCAGTACTTC.

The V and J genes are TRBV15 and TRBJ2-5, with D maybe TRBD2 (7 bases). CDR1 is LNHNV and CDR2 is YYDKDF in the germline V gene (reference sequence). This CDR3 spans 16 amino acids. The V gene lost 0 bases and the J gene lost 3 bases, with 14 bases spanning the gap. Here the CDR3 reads CATSRDLRGGEETQYF. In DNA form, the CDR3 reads TGTGCCACCAGCAGAGATCTGCGAGGGGGGGAAGAGACCCAGTACTTC.

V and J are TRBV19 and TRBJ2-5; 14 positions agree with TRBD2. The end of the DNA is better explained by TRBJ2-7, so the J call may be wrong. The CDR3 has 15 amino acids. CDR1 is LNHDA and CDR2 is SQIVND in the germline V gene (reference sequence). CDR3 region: CASRTGLAGVGEQYF. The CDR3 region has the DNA TGTGCCAGTAGAACGGGACTAGCGGGAGTGGGCGAGCAGTACTTC.

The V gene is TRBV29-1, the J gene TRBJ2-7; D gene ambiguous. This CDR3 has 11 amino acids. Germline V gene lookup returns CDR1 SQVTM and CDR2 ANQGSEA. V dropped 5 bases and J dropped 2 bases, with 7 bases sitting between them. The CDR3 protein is CSVKGTYEQYF. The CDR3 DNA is TGCAGCGTTAAAGGAACCTACGAGCAGTACTTC.

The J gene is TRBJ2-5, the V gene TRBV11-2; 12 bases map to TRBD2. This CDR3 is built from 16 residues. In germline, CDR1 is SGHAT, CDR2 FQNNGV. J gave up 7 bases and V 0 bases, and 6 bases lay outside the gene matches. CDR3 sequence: CASSLDPSGRAATQYF. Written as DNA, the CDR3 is TGTGCCAGCAGCTTAGATCCTAGCGGGAGGGCCGCGACCCAGTACTTC.

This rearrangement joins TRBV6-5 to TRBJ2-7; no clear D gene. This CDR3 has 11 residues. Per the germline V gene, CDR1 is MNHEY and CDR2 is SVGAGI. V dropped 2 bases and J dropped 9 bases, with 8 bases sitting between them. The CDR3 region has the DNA TGTGCCAGCAGTTACGGGGTTTTGCAGTACTTC. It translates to CASSYGVLQYF.

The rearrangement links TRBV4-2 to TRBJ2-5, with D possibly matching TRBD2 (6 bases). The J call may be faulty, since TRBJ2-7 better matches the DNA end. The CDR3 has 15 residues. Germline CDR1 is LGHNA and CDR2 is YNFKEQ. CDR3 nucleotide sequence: TGTGCCAGCAGCCGGGAGACGGGAGTGTCCTACGAGCAGTACTTC. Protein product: CASSRETGVSYEQYF.

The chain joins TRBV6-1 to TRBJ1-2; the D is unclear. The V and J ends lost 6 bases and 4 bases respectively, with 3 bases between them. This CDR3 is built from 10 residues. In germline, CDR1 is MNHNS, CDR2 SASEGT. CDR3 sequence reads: CASSIYGYTF. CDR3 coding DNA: TGTGCCAGCAGCATCTATGGCTACACCTTC.

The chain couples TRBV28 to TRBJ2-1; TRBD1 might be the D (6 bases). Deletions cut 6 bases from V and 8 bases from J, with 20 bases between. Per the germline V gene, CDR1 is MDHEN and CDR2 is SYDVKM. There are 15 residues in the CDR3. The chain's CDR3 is CASSQTGQIHYEQFF. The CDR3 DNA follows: TGTGCCAGCAGCCAGACGGGACAAATACATTATGAGCAGTTCTTC.

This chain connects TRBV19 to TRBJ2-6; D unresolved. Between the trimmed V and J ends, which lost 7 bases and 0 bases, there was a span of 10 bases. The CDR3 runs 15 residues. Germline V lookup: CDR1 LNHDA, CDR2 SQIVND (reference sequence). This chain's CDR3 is CASNSWGSGANVLTF. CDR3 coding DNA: TGTGCCAGTAACTCGTGGGGCTCTGGGGCCAACGTCCTGACTTTC. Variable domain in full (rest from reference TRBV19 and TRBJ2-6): DGGITQSPKYLFRKEGQNVTLSCEQNLNHDAMYWYRQDPGQGLRLIYYSQIVNDFQKGDIAEGYSVSREKKESFPLTVTSAQKNPTAFYLCASNSWGSGANVLTFGAGSRLTVL.

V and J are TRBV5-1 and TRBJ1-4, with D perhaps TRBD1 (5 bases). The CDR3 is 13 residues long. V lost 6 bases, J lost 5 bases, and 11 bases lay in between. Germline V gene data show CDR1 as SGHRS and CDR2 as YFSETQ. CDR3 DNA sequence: TGCGCCAGCACCCGGGACGGAAATGAAAAACTGTTTTTT. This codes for CASTRDGNEKLFF.